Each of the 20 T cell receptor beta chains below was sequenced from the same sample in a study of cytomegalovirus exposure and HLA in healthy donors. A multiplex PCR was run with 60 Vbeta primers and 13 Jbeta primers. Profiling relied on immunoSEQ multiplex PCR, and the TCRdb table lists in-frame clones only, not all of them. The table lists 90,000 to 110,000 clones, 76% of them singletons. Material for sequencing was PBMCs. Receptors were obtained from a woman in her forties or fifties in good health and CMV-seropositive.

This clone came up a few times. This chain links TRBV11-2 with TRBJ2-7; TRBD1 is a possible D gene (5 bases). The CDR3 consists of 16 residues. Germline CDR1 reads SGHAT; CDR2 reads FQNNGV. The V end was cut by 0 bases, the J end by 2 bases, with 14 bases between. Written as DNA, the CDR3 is TGTGCCAGCAGCTTAGATCCCAGGGTCCTTCCCTACGAGCAGTACTTC. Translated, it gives CASSLDPRVLPYEQYF.

CDR3: CASSEPDRVSYEQYF. As DNA, the CDR3 is TGTGCCAGCAGTGAACCCGACAGAGTCTCCTACGAGCAGTACTTC. V usage is TRBV6-1 and J usage is TRBJ2-7; weak D call: TRBD1 (5 bases). Germline CDR1 and CDR2: MNHNS and SASEGT. The CDR3 spans 15 residues. V was trimmed by 2 bases and J by 0 bases, leaving 11 bases between them.

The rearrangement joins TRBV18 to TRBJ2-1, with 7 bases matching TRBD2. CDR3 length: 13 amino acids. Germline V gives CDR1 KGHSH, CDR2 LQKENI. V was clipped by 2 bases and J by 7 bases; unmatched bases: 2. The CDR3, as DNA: TGTGCCAGCTCACCAGGGACTACGAATGAGCAGTTCTTC. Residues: CASSPGTTNEQFF.

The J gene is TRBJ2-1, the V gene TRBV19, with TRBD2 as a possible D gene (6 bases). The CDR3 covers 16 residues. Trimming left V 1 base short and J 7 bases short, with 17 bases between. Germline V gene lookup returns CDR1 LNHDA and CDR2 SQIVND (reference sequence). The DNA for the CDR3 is TGTGCCAGTAGTATAGGTAGCGGCTCCAGAAGGAATGAGCAGTTCTTC. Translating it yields CASSIGSGSRRNEQFF.

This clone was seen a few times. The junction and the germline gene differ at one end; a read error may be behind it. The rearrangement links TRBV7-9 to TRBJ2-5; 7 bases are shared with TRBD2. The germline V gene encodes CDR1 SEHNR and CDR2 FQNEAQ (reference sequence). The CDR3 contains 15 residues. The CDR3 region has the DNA TGTTCCAGCAGCTCGGGACTACCATTTCAGGAGACCCAGTACTTC. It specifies CSSSSGLPFQETQYF.

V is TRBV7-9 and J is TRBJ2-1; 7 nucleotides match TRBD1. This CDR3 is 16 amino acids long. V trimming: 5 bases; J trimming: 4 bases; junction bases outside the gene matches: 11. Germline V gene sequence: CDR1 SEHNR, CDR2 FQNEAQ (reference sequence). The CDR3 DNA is TGTGCCAGCAGCCCCCCGGGGACAGTAAATTACAATGAGCAGTTCTTC. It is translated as CASSPPGTVNYNEQFF. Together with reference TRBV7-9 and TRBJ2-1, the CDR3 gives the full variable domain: DTGVSQNPRHKITKRGQNVTFRCDPISEHNRLYWYRQTLGQGPEFLTYFQNEAQLEKSRLLSDRFSAERPKGSFSTLEIQRTEQGDSAMYLCASSPPGTVNYNEQFFGPGTRLTVL.

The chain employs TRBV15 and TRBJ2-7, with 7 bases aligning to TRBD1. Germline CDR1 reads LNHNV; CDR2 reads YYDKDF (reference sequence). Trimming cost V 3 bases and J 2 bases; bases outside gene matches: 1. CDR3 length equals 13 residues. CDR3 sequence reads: CATSRGQPYEQYF. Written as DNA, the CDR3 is TGTGCCACCAGCAGGGGACAGCCCTACGAGCAGTACTTC.

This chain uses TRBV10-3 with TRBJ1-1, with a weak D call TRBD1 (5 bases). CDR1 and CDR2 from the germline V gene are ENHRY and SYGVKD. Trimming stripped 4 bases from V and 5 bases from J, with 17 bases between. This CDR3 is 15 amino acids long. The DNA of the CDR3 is TGTGCCATCAGTGCTGCTTGGGGGAGGGGAACTGAAGCTTTCTTT. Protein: CAISAAWGRGTEAFF.

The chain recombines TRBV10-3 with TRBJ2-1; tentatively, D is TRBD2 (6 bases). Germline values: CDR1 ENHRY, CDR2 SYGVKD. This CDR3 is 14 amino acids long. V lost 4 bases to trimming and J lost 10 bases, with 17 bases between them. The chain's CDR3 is CAISVGRGVDEQFF. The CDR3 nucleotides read TGTGCCATCAGTGTAGGGCGCGGGGTGGACGAGCAGTTCTTC.

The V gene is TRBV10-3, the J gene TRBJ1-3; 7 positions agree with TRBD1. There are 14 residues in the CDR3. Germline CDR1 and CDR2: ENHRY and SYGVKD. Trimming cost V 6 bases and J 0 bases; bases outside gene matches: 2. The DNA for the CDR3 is TGTGCCATCAGCCGGGACAGCTCTGGAAACACCATATATTTT. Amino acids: CAISRDSSGNTIYF.

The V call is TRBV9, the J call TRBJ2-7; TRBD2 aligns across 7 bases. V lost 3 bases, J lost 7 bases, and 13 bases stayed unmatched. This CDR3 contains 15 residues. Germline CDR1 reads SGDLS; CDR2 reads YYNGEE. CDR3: CASSASGAGAREQYF. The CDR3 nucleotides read TGTGCCAGCAGCGCGTCTGGCGCGGGAGCGAGGGAGCAGTACTTC.

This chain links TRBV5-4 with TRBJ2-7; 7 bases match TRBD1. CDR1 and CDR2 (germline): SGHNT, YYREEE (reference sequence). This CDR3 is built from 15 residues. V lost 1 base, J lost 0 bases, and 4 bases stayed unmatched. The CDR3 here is CASSLKGQSSYEQYF. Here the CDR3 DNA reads TGTGCCAGCAGCTTGAAGGGACAGAGCTCCTACGAGCAGTACTTC.

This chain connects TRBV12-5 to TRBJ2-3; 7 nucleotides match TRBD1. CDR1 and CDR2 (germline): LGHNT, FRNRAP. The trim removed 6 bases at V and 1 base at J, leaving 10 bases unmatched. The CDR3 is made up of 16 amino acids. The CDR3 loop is CASGRGQEVGTDTQYF. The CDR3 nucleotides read TGTGCTAGTGGGCGCGGACAGGAGGTGGGCACAGATACGCAGTATTTT.

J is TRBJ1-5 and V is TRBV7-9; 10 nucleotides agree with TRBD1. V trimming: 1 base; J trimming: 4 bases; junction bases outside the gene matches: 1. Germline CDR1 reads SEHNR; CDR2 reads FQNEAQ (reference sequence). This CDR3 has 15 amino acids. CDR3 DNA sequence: TGTGCCAGCAGCTTAGGGACAGGGGGGAATCAGCCCCAGCATTTT. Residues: CASSLGTGGNQPQHF.

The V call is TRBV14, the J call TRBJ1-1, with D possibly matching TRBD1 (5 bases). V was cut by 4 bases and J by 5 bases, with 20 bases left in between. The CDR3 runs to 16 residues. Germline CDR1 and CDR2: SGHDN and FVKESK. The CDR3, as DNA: TGTGCCAGCAGCCCAAGATATAATCAGGGATTGACTGAAGCTTTCTTT. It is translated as CASSPRYNQGLTEAFF.

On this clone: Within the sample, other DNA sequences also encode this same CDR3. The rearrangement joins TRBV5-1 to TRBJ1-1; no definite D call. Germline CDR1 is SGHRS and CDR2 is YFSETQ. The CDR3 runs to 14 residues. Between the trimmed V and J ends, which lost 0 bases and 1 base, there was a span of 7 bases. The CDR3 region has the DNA TGCGCCAGCAGCTTGGCCGGTGGGAACACTGAAGCTTTCTTT. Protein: CASSLAGGNTEAFF.

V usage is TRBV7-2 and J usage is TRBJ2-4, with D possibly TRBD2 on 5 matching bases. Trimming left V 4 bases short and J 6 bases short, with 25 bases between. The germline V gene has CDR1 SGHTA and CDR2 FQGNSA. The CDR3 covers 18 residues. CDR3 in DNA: TGTGCCAGCAGCTCCGACCGGGGAGCTAGGACCTCCCTAAACATTCAGTACTTC. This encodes CASSSDRGARTSLNIQYF.

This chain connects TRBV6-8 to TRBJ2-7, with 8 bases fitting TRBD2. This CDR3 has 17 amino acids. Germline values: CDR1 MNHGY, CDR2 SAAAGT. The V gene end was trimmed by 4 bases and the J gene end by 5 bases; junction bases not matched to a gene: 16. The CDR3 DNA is TGTGCCAGCAGTTCCCCGAGCGGGAGTGTCAGCCAGAACGAGCAGTACTTC. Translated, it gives CASSSPSGSVSQNEQYF.

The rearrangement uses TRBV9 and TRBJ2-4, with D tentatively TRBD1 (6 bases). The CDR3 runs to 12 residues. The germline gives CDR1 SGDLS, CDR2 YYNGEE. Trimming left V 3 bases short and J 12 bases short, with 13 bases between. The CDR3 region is CASSDRVGNQYF. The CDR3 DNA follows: TGTGCCAGCAGCGACAGGGTCGGAAATCAGTACTTC. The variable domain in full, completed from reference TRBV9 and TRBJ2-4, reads DSGVTQTPKHLITATGQRVTLRCSPRSGDLSVYWYQQSLDQGLQFLIQYYNGEERAKGNILERFSAQQFPDLHSELNLSSLELGDSALYFCASSDRVGNQYFGAGTRLSVL.

CDR3 region: CASSFLAGGGEQYF. The CDR3 bases are TGTGCCAGCAGCTTTTTAGCGGGAGGAGGAGAGCAGTACTTC. The chain is built from TRBV7-2 and TRBJ2-7, with 10 positions matching TRBD2. V shed 3 bases and J 7 bases; nucleotides not matched to a gene: 6. CDR3 length: 14 amino acids. CDR1 and CDR2 (germline): SGHTA, FQGNSA.